The source of this TCR beta chain is a study of T cells in Graves' hyperthyroidism and ophthalmopathy. The table lists this clonotype with many counts. PBMCs were derived from about 10 ml fresh peripheral blood. The TCR beta CDR3 regions underwent amplification using RNA transcripts as the source. RT-PCR in the first round (using the HTBI primer set) targeted the TCR CDR3. TCRdb re-called the multiplex PCR reads through MiXCR, storing one row per CDR3 protein. The data contain 500,000 to 600,000 distinct CDR3 sequences, 15% to 20% of them singletons. This sequence was found in a man aged 40-49 years with Graves' ophthalmopathy. Sequenced material: blood.

The CDR3 here is CASSFRSGVGTEAFF. The CDR3 DNA follows: TGTGCCAGCAGTTTTAGGTCCGGGGTTGGAACTGAAGCTTTCTTT. This sequence joins TRBV27 and TRBJ1-1; D is undetermined. Germline V lookup: CDR1 MNHEY, CDR2 SMNVEV (reference sequence). This CDR3 spans 15 amino acids. Trimming stripped 3 bases from V and 5 bases from J, with 16 bases between.